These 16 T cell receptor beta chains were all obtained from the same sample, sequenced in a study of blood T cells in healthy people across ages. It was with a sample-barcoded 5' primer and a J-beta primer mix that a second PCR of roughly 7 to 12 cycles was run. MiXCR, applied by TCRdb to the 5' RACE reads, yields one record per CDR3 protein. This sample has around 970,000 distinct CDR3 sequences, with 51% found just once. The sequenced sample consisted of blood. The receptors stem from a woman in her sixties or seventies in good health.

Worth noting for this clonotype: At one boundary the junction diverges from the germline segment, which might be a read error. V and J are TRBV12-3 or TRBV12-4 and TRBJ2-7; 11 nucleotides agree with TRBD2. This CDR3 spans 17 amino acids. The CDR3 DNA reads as TGTGCCAGCAGTATAGCGGGAGGGCCGCCGACATCATCCGAGCAGTACTTC. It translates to CASSIAGGPPTSSEQYF.

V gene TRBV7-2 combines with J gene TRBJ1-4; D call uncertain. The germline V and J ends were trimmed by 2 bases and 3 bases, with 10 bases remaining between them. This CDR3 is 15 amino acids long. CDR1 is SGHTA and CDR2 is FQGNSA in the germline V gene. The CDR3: CASSLWDSANEKLFF. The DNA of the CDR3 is TGTGCCAGCAGCTTATGGGATTCGGCTAATGAAAAACTGTTTTTT.

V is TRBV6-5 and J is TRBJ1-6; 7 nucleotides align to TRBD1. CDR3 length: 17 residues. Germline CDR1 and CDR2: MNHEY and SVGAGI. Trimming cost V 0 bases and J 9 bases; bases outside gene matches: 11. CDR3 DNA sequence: TGTGCCAGCAGTTACTCGACGATGACAGGGTATCGTTCACCCCTCCACTTT. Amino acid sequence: CASSYSTMTGYRSPLHF.

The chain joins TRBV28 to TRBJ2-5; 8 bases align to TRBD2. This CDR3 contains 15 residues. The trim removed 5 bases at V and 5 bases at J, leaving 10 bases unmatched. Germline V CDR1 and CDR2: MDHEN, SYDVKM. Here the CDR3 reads CASSPRGSGIETQYF. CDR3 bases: TGTGCCAGCAGTCCCCGGGGTAGCGGGATTGAGACCCAGTACTTC.

The CDR3 DNA follows: TGCAGTGCTAGAAGTTGGGCCTACGAGCAGTACTTC. This translates into CSARSWAYEQYF. V is TRBV20-1 and J is TRBJ2-4, with D hard to call. The J call may be wrong; the DNA end is better matched by TRBJ2-7. CDR3 length equals 12 residues. Germline V gene lookup returns CDR1 DFQATT and CDR2 SNEGSKA (reference sequence).

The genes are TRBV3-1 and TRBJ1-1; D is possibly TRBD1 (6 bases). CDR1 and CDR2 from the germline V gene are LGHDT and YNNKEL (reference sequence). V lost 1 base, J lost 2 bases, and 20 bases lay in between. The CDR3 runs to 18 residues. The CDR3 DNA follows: TGTGCCAGCAGCCAAGGTCTCGTAGGGGGTGTAGGAAACACTGAAGCTTTCTTT. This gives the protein CASSQGLVGGVGNTEAFF.

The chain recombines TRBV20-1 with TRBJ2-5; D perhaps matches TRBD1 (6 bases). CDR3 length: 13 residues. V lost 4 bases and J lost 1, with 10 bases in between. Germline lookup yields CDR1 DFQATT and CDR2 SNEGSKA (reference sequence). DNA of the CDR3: TGCAGTGCTAAAAAGGACAGCCAAGAGACCCAGTACTTC. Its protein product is CSAKKDSQETQYF.

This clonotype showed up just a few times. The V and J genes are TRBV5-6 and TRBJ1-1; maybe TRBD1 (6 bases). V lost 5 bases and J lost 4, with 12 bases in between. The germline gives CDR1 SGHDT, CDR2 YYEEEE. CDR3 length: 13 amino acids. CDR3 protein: CASSYQGITEAFF. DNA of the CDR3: TGTGCCAGCAGTTACCAGGGGATCACTGAAGCTTTCTTT.

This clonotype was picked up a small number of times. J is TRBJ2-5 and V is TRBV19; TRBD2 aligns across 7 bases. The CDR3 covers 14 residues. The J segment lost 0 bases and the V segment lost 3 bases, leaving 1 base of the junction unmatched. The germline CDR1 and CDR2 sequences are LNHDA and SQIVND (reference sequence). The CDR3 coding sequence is TGTGCCAGTAGTATGGGGGGGAACCAAGAGACCCAGTACTTC. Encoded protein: CASSMGGNQETQYF.

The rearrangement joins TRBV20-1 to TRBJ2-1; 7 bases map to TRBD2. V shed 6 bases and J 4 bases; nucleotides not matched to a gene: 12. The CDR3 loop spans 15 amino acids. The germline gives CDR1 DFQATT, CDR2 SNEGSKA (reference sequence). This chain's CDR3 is CSARRTRASYNEQFF. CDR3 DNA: TGCAGTGCGAGGAGGACTAGGGCGTCTTACAATGAGCAGTTCTTC.

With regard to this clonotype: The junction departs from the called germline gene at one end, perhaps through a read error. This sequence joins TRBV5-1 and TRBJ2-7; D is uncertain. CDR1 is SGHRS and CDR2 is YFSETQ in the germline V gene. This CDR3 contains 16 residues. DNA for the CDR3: TGCGCCAGCAGCCAGCTCTTGGGGATGGGGTCCTACGAGCGGTACTTC. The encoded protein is CASSQLLGMGSYERYF.

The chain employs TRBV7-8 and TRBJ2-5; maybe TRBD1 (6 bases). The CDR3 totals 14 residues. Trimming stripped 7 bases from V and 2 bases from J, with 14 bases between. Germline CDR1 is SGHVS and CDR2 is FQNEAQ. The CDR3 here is CASIHTGRQETQYF. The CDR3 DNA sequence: TGTGCCAGCATCCATACAGGGCGGCAAGAGACCCAGTACTTC. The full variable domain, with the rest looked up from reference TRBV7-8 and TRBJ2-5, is GAGVSQSPRYKVAKRGQDVALRCDPISGHVSLFWYQQALGQGPEFLTYFQNEAQLDKSGLPSDRFFAERPEGSVSTLKIQRTQQEDSAVYLCASIHTGRQETQYFGPGTRLLVL.

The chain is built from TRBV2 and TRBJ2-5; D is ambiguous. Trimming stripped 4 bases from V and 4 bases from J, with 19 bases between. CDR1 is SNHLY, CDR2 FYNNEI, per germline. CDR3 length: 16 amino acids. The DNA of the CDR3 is TGTGCCAGCAGTGGTCGCCGAAATCTGGACCTAGAGACCCAGTACTTC. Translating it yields CASSGRRNLDLETQYF.

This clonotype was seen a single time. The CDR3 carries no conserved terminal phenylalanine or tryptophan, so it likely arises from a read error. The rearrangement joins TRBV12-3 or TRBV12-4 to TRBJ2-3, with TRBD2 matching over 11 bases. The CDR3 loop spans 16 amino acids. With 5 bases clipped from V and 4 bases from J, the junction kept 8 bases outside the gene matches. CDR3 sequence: CASSARTSGFADTQYS. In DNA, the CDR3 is TGTGCCAGCAGTGCCCGGACTAGCGGGTTCGCAGATACGCAGTATTCT.

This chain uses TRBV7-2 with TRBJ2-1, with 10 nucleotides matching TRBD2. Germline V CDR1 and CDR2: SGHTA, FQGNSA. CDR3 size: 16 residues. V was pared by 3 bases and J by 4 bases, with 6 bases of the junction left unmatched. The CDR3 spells CASSFPGLAVYNEQFF. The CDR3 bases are TGTGCCAGCAGCTTCCCAGGACTAGCGGTTTACAATGAGCAGTTCTTC.

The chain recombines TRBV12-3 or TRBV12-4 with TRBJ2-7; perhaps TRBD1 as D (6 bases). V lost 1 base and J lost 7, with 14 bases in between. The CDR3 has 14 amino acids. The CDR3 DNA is TGTGCCAGCAGTTTAGTTGTAGGGGGTGGGGAGCAGTACTTC. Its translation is CASSLVVGGGEQYF.